A few counts support the clone carrying this TCR beta chain. What it binds is not known. These data belong to a study of naive and memory T cell subsets. Study-level results: TCR transcript changes with activation or differentiation may affect this RNA method.

TCR cDNA received a 3' ligated oligonucleotide that carried a UMI. Whole-blood samples were roughly 2.3 ml of peripheral blood from healthy adult volunteers. Reverse transcription used DNase-treated unsorted total RNA, aiming for roughly 1 to 1000 ng. Amplification of ligated cDNA took four PCR rounds with SP2 and nested alpha and beta constant primers. For blood and skin samples, reverse transcription used TCR alpha and beta constant primers. TCRdb reprocessed the 5' RACE reads via MiXCR and lists one record per CDR3 protein. The sample holds 25,000 to 35,000 distinct CDR3 sequences, around 15% seen once. The TCR was taken from a female donor in good health.

Here the CDR3 reads CAPKSHPDGVRTQYF. Here the CDR3 DNA reads TGTGCCCCTAAGAGCCACCCAGACGGAGTCCGAACCCAGTACTTC. V is TRBV24-1 and J is TRBJ2-5; D is uncertain. The germline V gene has CDR1 KGHDR and CDR2 SFDVKD. The CDR3 contains 15 residues. V was trimmed by 12 bases and J by 8 bases, leaving 27 bases between them.